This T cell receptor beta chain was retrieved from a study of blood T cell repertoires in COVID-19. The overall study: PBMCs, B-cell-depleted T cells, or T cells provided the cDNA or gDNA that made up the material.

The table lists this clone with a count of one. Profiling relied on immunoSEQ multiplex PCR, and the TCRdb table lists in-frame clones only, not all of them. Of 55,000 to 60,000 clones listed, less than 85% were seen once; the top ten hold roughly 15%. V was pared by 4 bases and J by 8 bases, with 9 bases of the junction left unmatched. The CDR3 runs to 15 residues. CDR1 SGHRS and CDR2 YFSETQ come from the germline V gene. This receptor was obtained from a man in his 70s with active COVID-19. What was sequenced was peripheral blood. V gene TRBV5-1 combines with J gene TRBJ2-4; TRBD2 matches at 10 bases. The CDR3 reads CASSAHGTSDDIQYF. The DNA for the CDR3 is TGCGCCAGCAGCGCCCACGGGACTAGCGATGACATTCAGTACTTC. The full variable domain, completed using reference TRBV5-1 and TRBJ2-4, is KAGVTQTPRYLIKTRGQQVTLSCSPISGHRSVSWYQQTPGQGLQFLFEYFSETQRNKGNFPGRFSGRQFSNSRSEMNVSTLELGDSALYLCASSAHGTSDDIQYFGAGTRLSVL.